This T cell receptor (beta chain) was retrieved from a study of T cell changes during pregnancy in multiple sclerosis. Profiling relied on immunoSEQ multiplex PCR, and the TCRdb table lists in-frame clones only, not all of them. Among tens of thousands of clones listed, roughly 90% were seen once. Germline V CDR1 and CDR2: MNHNS, SASEGT. The CDR3 runs 15 residues. Trimming left V 2 bases short and J 5 bases short, with 14 bases between. This clonotype was sampled from a female donor with multiple sclerosis, enrolled in a pregnancy study. The rearrangement uses TRBV6-1 and TRBJ2-3, with D perhaps TRBD2 (6 bases). This material consisted of CD8+ T cells from peripheral blood mononuclear cells, taken before pregnancy. The CDR3 DNA reads as TGTGCCAGCAGTGAATGGGGCGGGAAAGGAGATACGCAGTATTTT. Translation: CASSEWGGKGDTQYF.